Presented here are 10 T cell receptor beta chains from one specimen sequenced in a study of T cell repertoires in cytomegalovirus infection. What these receptors recognize is not known. One entry per CDR3 protein results from TCRdb running MiXCR on the reads. The table records roughly 800,000 distinct CDR3 sequences, approximately 32% of them present only once. Sequencing was performed on cultured CD8+ T cells from PBMCs, taken from culture after CMV antigen stimulation. The receptors here all came from a human donor in good health (CMV status not recorded). Some clones in this sample may be carry-over from other donors' samples.

This clonotype was seen a few times. The chain employs TRBV6-6 and TRBJ2-1; D is uncertain. Germline CDR1 MNHNY, CDR2 SVGAGI (reference sequence). Deletions cut 2 bases from V and 0 bases from J, with 8 bases between. The CDR3 is 15 amino acids. For the CDR3, the DNA is TGTGCCAGCAGTTACCTCGGAAGCTCCTACAATGAGCAGTTCTTC. It is translated as CASSYLGSSYNEQFF.

In its sample, this clonotype was seen a few times. The chain combines TRBV7-6 with TRBJ2-7; D possibly matches TRBD1 or TRBD2 (5 bases each). This CDR3 has 15 amino acids. V was shortened by 0 bases and J by 2 bases, with 11 bases between the two germline ends. Germline-derived CDR1 and CDR2 are SGHVS and FNYEAQ. Here the CDR3 reads CASSLAWDVPYEQYF. CDR3 in DNA: TGTGCCAGCAGCTTAGCTTGGGACGTACCCTACGAGCAGTACTTC. Full variable domain (missing parts from reference TRBV7-6 and TRBJ2-7): GAGVSQSPRYKVTKRGQDVALRCDPISGHVSLYWYRQALGQGPEFLTYFNYEAQQDKSGLPNDRFSAERPEGSISTLTIQRTEQRDSAMYRCASSLAWDVPYEQYFGPGTRLTVT.

This chain connects TRBV6-5 to TRBJ2-7; possible D gene TRBD1, 7 bases. V was shortened by 0 bases and J by 4 bases, with 16 bases between the two germline ends. CDR1 and CDR2 from the germline V gene are MNHEY and SVGAGI. The CDR3 sequence is 16 residues long. CDR3 coding DNA: TGTGCCAGCAGTTACTCCTGGACAGGAGGGGATTACGAGCAGTACTTC. Translation: CASSYSWTGGDYEQYF.

The DNA for the CDR3 is TGCGCCACCAATTACGGCCCAGATACGCAGTATTTT. Encoded protein: CATNYGPDTQYF. The chain joins TRBV10-2 to TRBJ2-3; D unclear. The CDR3 spans 12 residues. Trimming took off 10 bases at V and 4 bases at J, with 12 bases between the two ends. Germline-derived CDR1 and CDR2 are WSHSY and SAAADI.

The chain couples TRBV27 to TRBJ1-2; 8 nucleotides align to TRBD1. The germline CDR1 and CDR2 sequences are MNHEY and SMNVEV (reference sequence). V gave up 5 bases and J gave up 2 bases; unmatched junction bases: 13. The CDR3 extends over 17 amino acids. The CDR3 loop is CASSPHVRQGINYGYTF. For the CDR3, the DNA is TGTGCCAGCAGTCCCCACGTCCGACAGGGGATAAACTATGGCTACACCTTC.

This clonotype was observed a few times. The rearrangement joins TRBV7-6 to TRBJ2-7; D is undetermined. The CDR3 totals 13 residues. The germline V gene encodes CDR1 SGHVS and CDR2 FNYEAQ. Trimming removed 3 bases from V and 8 bases from J, with 14 bases in between. The DNA of the CDR3 is TGTGCCAGCAGCTTGGCTACCCTGGGAAAGCAGTACTTC. It is translated as CASSLATLGKQYF.

At least ten counts were recorded for this clonotype. The J gene is TRBJ2-4, the V gene TRBV7-6, with TRBD2 as a possible D gene (5 bases). The CDR3 has 15 residues. CDR1 is SGHVS and CDR2 is FNYEAQ in the germline V gene. Trimming stripped 1 base from V and 7 bases from J, with 14 bases between. The CDR3 loop reads CASSLDLEGSNIQYF. The CDR3 coding sequence is TGTGCCAGCAGCTTAGATCTGGAAGGGAGCAACATTCAGTACTTC.

This clonotype was counted a single time. This rearrangement joins TRBV7-3 to TRBJ2-7; D is ambiguous. CDR3 size: 13 residues. V lost 5 bases to trimming and J lost 5 bases, with 13 bases between them. Looked up from germline, CDR1 is SGHTA and CDR2 is FQGTGA. In DNA, the CDR3 is TGTGCCAGCAGCCCCCTCCAAGAGGACGAGCAGTACGTC. Translating it yields CASSPLQEDEQYV.

This sequence joins TRBV19 and TRBJ1-2; no reliable D call. Trimming pared 4 bases from V and 8 bases from J, leaving 14 bases between. The CDR3 is made up of 13 amino acids. Germline values: CDR1 LNHDA, CDR2 SQIVND (reference sequence). CDR3 in DNA: TGTGCCAGTAGTAGCAACAGCTATGGGGGCTACACCTTC. Translating it yields CASSSNSYGGYTF.

This clonotype was recorded many times. J is TRBJ2-5 and V is TRBV7-2; D call uncertain. V was trimmed by 5 bases and J by 0 bases, leaving 10 bases between them. This CDR3 has 14 residues. From germline, CDR1 is SGHTA and CDR2 FQGNSA. The DNA for the CDR3 is TGTGCCAGCAGCCCCCTCGACAACCAAGAGACCCAGTACTTC. Translation: CASSPLDNQETQYF.